This T cell receptor beta chain was documented in a study of T cell changes during pregnancy in multiple sclerosis. Clones were read by immunoSEQ multiplex PCR, and TCRdb kept only the in-frame ones, dropping some. The table shows under 110,000 clones, with around 90% occurring only once. The CDR3 sequence is 13 residues long. CDR1 and CDR2 from the germline V gene are LGHNA and YSLEER. Between the trimmed V and J ends, which lost 0 bases and 3 bases, there was a span of 4 bases. Sequencing used peripheral blood, obtained before pregnancy. The chain has TRBV4-3 and TRBJ2-3, with D uncertain. The receptor's source is a female donor with multiple sclerosis, enrolled in a pregnancy study. CDR3 region: CASSQDMTDTQYF. CDR3 nucleotide sequence: TGCGCCAGCAGCCAAGATATGACAGATACGCAGTATTTT.